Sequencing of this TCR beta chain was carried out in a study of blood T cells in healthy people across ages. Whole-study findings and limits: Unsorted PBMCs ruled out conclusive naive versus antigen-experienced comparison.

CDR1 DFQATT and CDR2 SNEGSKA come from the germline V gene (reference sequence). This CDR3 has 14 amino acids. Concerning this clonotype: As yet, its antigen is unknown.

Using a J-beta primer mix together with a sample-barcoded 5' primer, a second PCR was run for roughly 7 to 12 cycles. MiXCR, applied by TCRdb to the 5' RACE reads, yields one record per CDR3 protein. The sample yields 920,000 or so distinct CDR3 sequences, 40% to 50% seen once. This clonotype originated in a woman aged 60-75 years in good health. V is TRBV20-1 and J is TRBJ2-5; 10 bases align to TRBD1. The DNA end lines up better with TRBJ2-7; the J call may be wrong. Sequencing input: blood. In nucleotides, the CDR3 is TGCAGTGCTGGGGGGGGGACAGGGGCCTACGAGCAGTACTTC. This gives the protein CSAGGGTGAYEQYF.